This TCR beta chain was recovered during a study of T-cell reconstitution after alpha-beta-depleted transplantation in children. Germline CDR1 reads SGHTA; CDR2 reads FQGTGA. V lost 1 base and J lost 0, with 10 bases in between. This CDR3 spans 16 amino acids. TCRbeta library preparation incorporated unique molecular identifiers. TCRdb re-derived calls from the PCR reads in MiXCR, one entry per CDR3 protein. The sample contains about 690,000 distinct CDR3 sequences, roughly 15% of which appear only once. The starting material was PBMCs from the stem cell graft donor, obtained from the stem cell graft. The clonotype comes from a human donor who donated a stem cell graft to a child with acute myeloid leukemia. The rearrangement uses TRBV7-3 and TRBJ2-1, with unresolved D. The CDR3 here is CASSLSAGNSYNEQFF. In DNA, the CDR3 is TGTGCCAGCAGCTTAAGTGCAGGTAACTCCTACAATGAGCAGTTCTTC.